One and the same sample provided the 8 T cell receptor beta chains below, sequenced in a study of T cells in Graves' hyperthyroidism and ophthalmopathy. Amplification of TCR beta CDR3 regions was performed using RNA transcripts as template. HTBI primers drove first-round RT-PCR of the TCR CDR3. TCRdb processed the multiplex PCR reads anew with MiXCR; each CDR3 protein has one entry. This table has approximately 400,000 distinct CDR3 sequences, 15% to 19% appearing once. The source material was blood. The receptors derive from a woman aged 18-29 years with Graves' hyperthyroidism.

This clonotype has ten or more counts. The chain joins TRBV13 to TRBJ2-2, with 7 positions matching TRBD2. V was clipped by 4 bases and J by 5 bases; unmatched bases: 10. This CDR3 region has 16 residues. CDR1 PRHDT and CDR2 FYEKMQ come from the germline V gene (reference sequence). The CDR3 sequence: CASSSNRGGGTGELFF. The CDR3 DNA reads TGTGCCAGCAGCTCTAACCGAGGCGGGGGAACCGGGGAGCTGTTTTTT.

This clonotype was found once. This may be a read error, as it is one base from a much larger clone. The CDR3 DNA reads TGTGCCAGCAGTTTAACGGGGGGCAGCCTCACCTACAATGAGCAGTTCTTC. Protein: CASSLTGGSLTYNEQFF. This chain links TRBV27 with TRBJ2-1, with D possibly TRBD2 on 7 matching bases. This CDR3 has 17 amino acids. Germline loops: CDR1 MNHEY, CDR2 SMNVEV (reference sequence). The ends were cut back, 2 bases at V and 2 bases at J, with 16 bases in the middle.

This clonotype was counted at least ten times. V is TRBV6-2 or TRBV6-3 and J is TRBJ1-5, with unresolved D. Deletions cut 6 bases from V and 7 bases from J, with 19 bases between. This CDR3 comprises 15 residues. Germline V gene lookup returns CDR1 MNHEY and CDR2 SVGEGT. The CDR3 protein is CASSYNNWAGQPQHF. Written as DNA, the CDR3 is TGTGCCAGCAGCTATAATAACTGGGCGGGCCAGCCCCAGCATTTT.

The CDR3 protein is CASSLGREGTEAFF. CDR3 coding DNA: TGCGCCAGCAGCTTAGGCAGAGAGGGCACTGAAGCTTTCTTT. The rearrangement joins TRBV5-1 to TRBJ1-1; D is uncertain. CDR3 length: 14 residues. Germline V CDR1 and CDR2: SGHRS, YFSETQ. V was pared by 2 bases and J by 4 bases, with 12 bases between.

This clonotype occurred many times. J is TRBJ2-1 and V is TRBV11-3; TRBD2 agrees at 14 bases. The length of the CDR3 is 19 residues. Germline V gene sequence: CDR1 SGHNT, CDR2 YENEEA. Trimming took 2 bases from V and 2 from J; bases not matched to a gene: 8. The CDR3 nucleotides are TGTGCCAGCAGCTTAACCGGGACTAGCGGGGGCCTCCCCTACAATGAGCAGTTCTTC. This translates into CASSLTGTSGGLPYNEQFF.

The V and J genes are TRBV5-1 and TRBJ2-1; TRBD1 or TRBD2 may be the D gene (5 bases each). Germline V gene lookup returns CDR1 SGHRS and CDR2 YFSETQ. CDR3 length: 15 amino acids. The V end lost 2 bases, the J end lost 0 bases, and 9 bases lay between the germline ends. The CDR3 DNA sequence: TGCGCCAGCAGCTTAGACGGGGCCTCCTACAATGAGCAGTTCTTC. This sequence encodes CASSLDGASYNEQFF.

This clonotype was observed a handful of times. The chain couples TRBV12-3 or TRBV12-4 to TRBJ2-1; TRBD1 aligns across 8 bases. CDR3 length equals 16 residues. After removal of 4 bases from V and 5 bases from J, the junction contained 10 bases not matched to a gene. The CDR3 sequence: CASSSYRGTYNNEQFF. The CDR3 nucleotides are TGTGCCAGCAGTTCGTACAGGGGGACCTACAACAATGAGCAGTTCTTC.

The rearrangement links TRBV3-1 to TRBJ2-5, with 8 positions matching TRBD2. After removal of 5 bases from V and 5 bases from J, the junction contained 13 bases not matched to a gene. The CDR3 runs to 16 residues. Germline lookup yields CDR1 LGHDT and CDR2 YNNKEL (reference sequence). The CDR3 here is CASSLRGGGLSETQYF. In DNA, the CDR3 is TGTGCCAGCAGCTTACGAGGCGGGGGGCTATCGGAGACCCAGTACTTC.